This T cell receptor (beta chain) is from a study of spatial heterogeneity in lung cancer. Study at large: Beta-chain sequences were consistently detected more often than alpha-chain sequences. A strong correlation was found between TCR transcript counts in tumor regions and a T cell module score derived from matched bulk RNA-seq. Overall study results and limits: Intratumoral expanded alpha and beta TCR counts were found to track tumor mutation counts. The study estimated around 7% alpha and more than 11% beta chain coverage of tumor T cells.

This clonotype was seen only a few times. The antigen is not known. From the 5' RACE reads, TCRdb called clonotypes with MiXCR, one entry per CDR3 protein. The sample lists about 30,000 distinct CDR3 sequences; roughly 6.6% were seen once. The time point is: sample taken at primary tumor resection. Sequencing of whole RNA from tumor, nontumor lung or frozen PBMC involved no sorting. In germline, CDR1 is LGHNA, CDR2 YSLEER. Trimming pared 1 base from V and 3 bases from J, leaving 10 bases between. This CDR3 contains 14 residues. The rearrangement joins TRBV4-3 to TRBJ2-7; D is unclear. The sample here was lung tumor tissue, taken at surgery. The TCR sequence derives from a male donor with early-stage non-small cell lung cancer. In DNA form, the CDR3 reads TGCGCCAGCAGCCAAGTAGTGGGCCTCTACGAGCAGTACTTC. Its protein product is CASSQVVGLYEQYF.